This entry features one T cell receptor (beta chain) sequence. Its antigen has not been determined. There are no base qualities to consult, and no much larger clone falls within one base. The data stem from a study of cytomegalovirus exposure and HLA in healthy donors (dated by TCRdb to about 2017). Turning to the overall study: An earlier analysis of approximately 640 of the donors reported 250 to 300 Gb of sequence data and around 120 million unique TCR beta sequences from 150 million to 200 million T cells. Typing coverage varied by locus: about 620-640 donors for A, B, C, DRB1 and DQB1; some 520 for DQA1; about 570 for DPA1; roughly 470 for DPB1. A later genetic analysis used genome-wide SNP genotypes for about 60% of the roughly 670 donors, treating that subset as a discovery cohort. Several DR-DQ haplotypes were handled as single units for association and clustering because linkage in the cohort was strong. The study aimed to test whether signatures of past pathogen exposure could be identified by cataloging public T cell receptors. An earlier analysis of 587 of the donors used high-throughput TCR beta sequencing to judge whether each TCR beta V gene segment behaved as functional or pseudogenic. Using immunosequencing, the study profiled T cell repertoires from about 610 subjects and related those repertoires to cytomegalovirus serostatus. Approximately 310 gigabases of sequencing data and approximately 85 million unique TCR sequences were included in an early release covering roughly 600 HLA-typed donors. In a later analysis, previously published TCR beta repertoires from 500 to 750 donors were re-analyzed and high-resolution HLA genotyping was added so that TCR occurrence patterns could be studied. Donor age, sex, ethnicity and CMV serostatus were collected together with the repertoire data. Every repertoire in the discovery cohort had been generated on one and the same sequencing platform. The later analysis used no new phenotypic data to find candidate immune exposures, relying instead on TCR beta sequences and their occurrence across donors. Of the 350 to 400 genotyped donors, approximately 83% fell in the genetic ancestry cluster associated with self-reported Caucasian donors. High-throughput TCR immunosequencing, statistical association of individual TCRs with disease status, and machine learning were combined to predict cytomegalovirus infection status. Both class I and class II loci were covered by HLA typing, at four-digit resolution. Among around 400 genotyped donors of the cohort, an average of approximately 240,000 unique TCR beta nucleotide sequences was sequenced per donor, of which roughly 18% were non-productive. Besides the first cohort of around 700 subjects, a separate validation cohort made up of about 120 different subjects was used.

In total, just over 650 healthy bone marrow donors made up the cohort. All cohort members were sampled while nominally healthy, although unrecorded immune exposures were likely present. The donor was CMV seronegative and belonged to the group of 350 to 400 seronegative cohort members. A peripheral blood sample was provided by each donor, and peripheral blood mononuclear cells were used for TCR beta sequencing. Genomic DNA was extracted from the blood cell samples with the Qiagen DNeasy Blood Extraction Kit. The library was obtained by the immunoSEQ multiplex PCR assay. For the multiplex PCR, a mixture combining 60 forward primers for TCR Vbeta segments and 13 reverse primers for TCR Jbeta segments was used. A multiplex PCR assay on genomic DNA amplified the CDR3 region of rearranged TCR beta genes. Amplified TCR beta libraries were sequenced as 87-base-pair reads on the Illumina HiSeq System. The authors' pipeline ran thus. In a later analysis, tens of millions of unique TCR beta chains were counted across the roughly 670 repertoires, and roughly 11 million of these chains were shared by at least two donors. A nearest-neighbor algorithm error-corrected the raw reads and collapsed the reads into unique sequences, merging closely related sequences to remove PCR and sequencing errors. Alignment of CDR3 sequences to IMGT reference sequences was used to assign V, D and J gene segments. For a sequence to be retained, at least a six-nucleotide match to both a V gene segment and a J gene segment was required. A rearrangement counted as productive if the CDR3 had no stop codons and remained in frame with V and J, and every other rearrangement counted as non-productive. CDR3 was defined by IMGT convention, running from the second conserved V-encoded cysteine to the conserved J-encoded phenylalanine. The earlier analysis of about 610 of the donors excluded sequences that lacked an unambiguous match to a single V gene segment. An earlier analysis of 587 of the donors called V segments functional above 56.7% productive rearrangements and segregating when the between-donor standard deviation exceeded 5%. A statistical classification framework was built for diagnosing cytomegalovirus status from the catalog of TCR beta chain sequences. A later analysis assigned V and J genes by comparing TCR nucleotide sequences with IMGT/GENE-DB human TR gene sequences. In a later analysis, CDR3 sequences and most-parsimonious VDJ recombination scenarios were assigned using the TCRdist pipeline. In a later analysis, each TCR beta chain was defined by its CDR3 amino acid sequence together with its V-gene family, and reads lacking a unique V-gene family were excluded. To address suspected cross-contamination and a sequencing artifact, a later analysis removed over 500 highly shared, low-generation-probability nucleotide sequences. A later analysis calculated a clonal expansion index for each public chain from normalized within-repertoire ranks of inferred template counts. In a later analysis, generation probabilities were computed with a VDJ recombination model fitted to out-of-frame rearrangements, and the resulting probabilities were checked against IGoR. A later analysis scored TCR-TCR, TCR-HLA and TCR-CMV co-occurrence with hypergeometric tests, applying a repertoire-size bias correction to TCR pairs. To estimate false discovery rates, a later analysis permuted the HLA or CMV assignments 20 times. In a later analysis, co-occurring TCRs were grouped using DBSCAN, with TCRdist sequence similarity added in when clustering inside HLA-allele-positive subsets. Co-occurrence clustering excluded repertoires with fewer than 30,000 or more than 120,000 public chains, plus five with anomalous nucleotide sharing. TCRdb re-hosts the immuneACCESS table, in-frame sequences only. Its copies lack some clones; in the studies checked, an unresolved V gene accounts for under half of them, and the cause for the rest is not known. Clone size and the V and J calls come from that table; the DNA yielded D and trimming. This sample has about 170,000 clones in its table, and roughly 80% of those were observed once. The ten most abundant clones make up 0.75% to 0.9% of the sample.

Broader findings and caveats from the paper: Specific HLA alleles were associated with roughly 16,000 TCR beta sequences at a false discovery rate of 0.05 in a later analysis. While some public TCRs were present in many individuals, most TCR sequences turned up only very rarely across donors. Linkage disequilibrium might explain the correlated functional status among segregating V segments, but an unknown experimental factor could not be excluded. In a later analysis, TCR association rates were found to vary across HLA loci, with the most associated TCRs seen for DRB1 alleles and the fewest for HLA-C alleles. Some IMGT-functional V segments, including TRBV6-2 and TRBV6-3, could not be distinguished by the 87-base-pair reads and were therefore excluded. The sequencing pipeline was judged likely to have produced a cluster of highly shared sequence variants as a technical artifact. The study gave a list of around 170 TCR beta chains associated with cytomegalovirus. Roughly uniform sequencing depth across donors was assumed in presence/absence analyses, although this assumption may not hold. A further reported finding was that TCR beta sequences accurately predicted the HLA-A and HLA-B alleles for most subjects in the first cohort. Assigning TCR associations to individual alleles was difficult when HLA alleles, especially DR and DQ, strongly co-occurred. In a later genetic analysis, a missense DCLRE1C variant was associated with V-gene and J-gene trimming of TCR beta chains, and the association was replicated in an independent cohort. Because HLA typing was unavailable for some donors at each locus, only the typed subset was used in association tests. Compared with the roughly 700-donor mean, donors in an Asian-associated ancestry cluster had fewer N-insertions in productive TCRs, according to a later genetic analysis. An earlier analysis of roughly 570 of the donors showed that most TCR beta V segments appeared in productive rearrangements either about 87% or about 30% of the time, which broadly matched IMGT annotations. This cohort had only TCR beta chains sequenced, and the lack of alpha or paired-chain data limited which features could be detected. Compared with equally common non-associated chains, HLA-associated TCR beta chains in a later analysis were more clonally expanded and had lower generation probabilities. In a later analysis, most CMV-associated TCR beta chains were found to appear HLA-restricted, with HLA associations seemingly driven largely by CMV exposure. The authors suggested that the approach could potentially be extended to other disease states and immunological phenotypes. In vitro tests confirmed that three of the cytomegalovirus-associated TCR beta chains recognize cytomegalovirus antigens. Approximately 16 rarely observed V segments, including chromosome 9 orphons, were excluded from the earlier analysis of several hundred of the donors because counts were too low. For the cohort, immune exposure information was limited to CMV serostatus. The classifier was reported to diagnose cytomegalovirus status with high specificity and sensitivity in both the original and validation cohorts. According to a later analysis, parvovirus B19, influenza, CMV and Epstein-Barr virus appeared linked to several top co-occurrence clusters.

The V and J ends are trimmed by 1 base and 8 bases, leaving 11 bases between them. Per the germline V gene, SGHDN is the CDR1 and FVKESK is the CDR2. The CDR3, from cysteine to phenylalanine, totals 14 residues. Only the CDR3 portion is preserved as DNA: 42 bases, with reading frame beginning at the first base. This clonotype originated in a woman aged 18-29 years in good health and CMV-seronegative. Sequenced sample: PBMCs. The rearranged segments are TRBV14 and TRBJ1-4; too little of a D gene remains to name it. The nucleotide sequence is given as TGTGCCAGCAGCCAAGGCGGTGCGGGGGAAAAACTGTTTTTT. Protein translation: CASSQGGAGEKLFF. Outside the CDR3, residues come from the reference TRBV14 and TRBJ1-4 proteins, so the full variable domain is: EAGVTQFPSHSVIEKGQTVTLRCDPISGHDNLYWYRRVMGKEIKFLLHFVKESKQDESGMPNNRFLAERTGGTYSTLKVQPAELEDSGVYFCASSQGGAGEKLFFGSGTQLSVL.